This entry lists 12 T cell receptor beta chains sequenced from one sample in a study of cytomegalovirus exposure and HLA in healthy donors. The data were produced by immunoSEQ multiplex PCR, yet TCRdb's version contains in-frame clones alone and is incomplete. The table has roughly 62,000 clones, 90% to 95% seen once; the top ten hold over 2%. Sequencing input: PBMCs. These receptors were obtained from a woman between 25 and 40 years old in good health and CMV-seronegative.

This clone is a singleton in its sample. At one end, the junction sequence differs from germline, possibly due to a read error. V usage is TRBV30 and J usage is TRBJ1-2; D is uncertain. There are 14 residues in the CDR3. From germline, CDR1 is GTSNPN and CDR2 SVGIG (reference sequence). The CDR3 region is CAWSVRTPQGRLYF. CDR3 bases: TGTGCCTGGAGTGTACGTACACCCCAAGGAAGACTATACTTC. Using reference TRBV30 and TRBJ1-2 for the parts outside the CDR3, the full variable domain is SQTIHQWPATLVQPVGSPLSLECTVEGTSNPNLYWYRQAAGRGLQLLFYSVGIGQISSEVPQNLSASRPQDRQFILSSKKLLLSDSGFYLCAWSVRTPQGRLYFGSGTRLTVV.

In this sample, this clone turned up a few times. V and J are TRBV4-2 and TRBJ1-4, with 7 bases matching TRBD1. From germline, CDR1 is LGHNA and CDR2 YNFKEQ. The ends lost 4 bases at V and 0 bases at J; junction bases unmatched: 8. The CDR3 runs 17 residues. The CDR3 here is CASSLNRGRATNEKLFF. CDR3 bases: TGTGCCAGCAGCCTAAACAGGGGCCGTGCAACTAATGAAAAACTGTTTTTT.

This rearrangement joins TRBV11-2 to TRBJ2-2, with unresolved D. Germline V CDR1 and CDR2: SGHAT, FQNNGV. V was clipped by 7 bases and J by 7 bases, with 16 bases between them. CDR3 length: 14 amino acids. The CDR3 DNA follows: TGTGCCAGCAACGCACGGAGAGAGGACGGGGAGCTGTTTTTT. Protein: CASNARREDGELFF. Together with reference TRBV11-2 and TRBJ2-2, the CDR3 gives the full variable domain: EAGVAQSPRYKIIEKRQSVAFWCNPISGHATLYWYQQILGQGPKLLIQFQNNGVVDDSQLPKDRFSAERLKGVDSTLKIQPAKLEDSAVYLCASNARREDGELFFGEGSRLTVL.

This chain links TRBV5-4 with TRBJ1-2; 8 positions agree with TRBD1. CDR1 and CDR2 from the germline V gene are SGHNT and YYREEE (reference sequence). V shed 4 bases, J shed 10 bases, and the junction held 3 bases outside the gene matches. This CDR3 region has 11 residues. In DNA, the CDR3 is TGTGCCAGCAGCAAGACAGGGGACTACACCTTC. It codes for CASSKTGDYTF. The variable domain in full, with the rest retrieved from reference TRBV5-4 and TRBJ1-2, is ETGVTQSPTHLIKTRGQQVTLRCSSQSGHNTVSWYQQALGQGPQFIFQYYREEENGRGNFPPRFSGLQFPNYSSELNVNALELDDSALYLCASSKTGDYTFGSGTRLTVV.

The J gene is TRBJ2-7, the V gene TRBV5-5, with TRBD1 matching 7 bases. There are 16 residues in the CDR3. Germline trimming cut 3 bases from V and 4 bases from J; bases unmatched to any gene: 13. Germline lookup yields CDR1 SGHKS and CDR2 YYEKEE (reference sequence). The CDR3 is CASSWELGTAHYEQYF. The CDR3 DNA follows: TGTGCCAGCAGCTGGGAGCTCGGGACAGCCCATTACGAGCAGTACTTC.

The rearrangement joins TRBV7-9 to TRBJ2-7; D is unresolved. V lost 1 base and J 5 bases, leaving 15 bases between the germline ends. Germline lookup yields CDR1 SEHNR and CDR2 FQNEAQ (reference sequence). This CDR3 comprises 15 residues. The CDR3 loop reads CASSLVLVGRDEQYF. The CDR3 bases are TGTGCCAGCAGCTTAGTTCTCGTAGGTCGGGACGAGCAGTACTTC. Using reference TRBV7-9 and TRBJ2-7 for the parts outside the CDR3, the full variable domain is DTGVSQNPRHKITKRGQNVTFRCDPISEHNRLYWYRQTLGQGPEFLTYFQNEAQLEKSRLLSDRFSAERPKGSFSTLEIQRTEQGDSAMYLCASSLVLVGRDEQYFGPGTRLTVT.

V and J are TRBV9 and TRBJ1-5, with D possibly matching TRBD1 (5 bases). Trimming took off 5 bases at V and 4 bases at J, with 7 bases between the two ends. This CDR3 is built from 12 residues. CDR1 and CDR2 from the germline V gene are SGDLS and YYNGEE. The CDR3 here is CASRGGNQPQHF. CDR3 DNA: TGTGCCAGCAGGGGGGGAAATCAGCCCCAGCATTTT.

The V and J genes are TRBV19 and TRBJ1-2; 7 nucleotides line up with TRBD1. V lost 6 bases and J lost 4; bases outside the gene matches: 5. This CDR3 is built from 13 residues. Germline loops: CDR1 LNHDA, CDR2 SQIVND (reference sequence). The CDR3 region has the DNA TGTGCCAGTAGAACAGGGGTGGGCTATGGCTACACCTTC. Translated: CASRTGVGYGYTF.

CDR3 residues: CAWSLSGTYGYTF. The CDR3 DNA is TGTGCCTGGAGTCTCAGCGGAACTTATGGCTACACCTTC. The chain joins TRBV30 to TRBJ1-2; unclear D gene. Germline CDR1 is GTSNPN and CDR2 is SVGIG (reference sequence). This CDR3 spans 13 amino acids. The ends were cut back, 2 bases at V and 5 bases at J, with 12 bases in the middle.

The J gene is TRBJ2-1, the V gene TRBV7-3; 7 nucleotides align to TRBD2. CDR1 SGHTA and CDR2 FQGTGA come from the germline V gene. This CDR3 is 14 amino acids long. The trim removed 0 bases at V and 8 bases at J, leaving 4 bases unmatched. The CDR3: CASSLTGRADEQFF. The CDR3 DNA sequence: TGTGCCAGCAGCTTAACTGGGAGGGCCGATGAGCAGTTCTTC.

This clone appeared a single time. The chain employs TRBV9 and TRBJ2-1; D ambiguous. This CDR3 contains 13 residues. V was trimmed by 4 bases and J by 10 bases, leaving 15 bases between them. Germline loops: CDR1 SGDLS, CDR2 YYNGEE. The CDR3 loop is CASSKEFTREQFF. DNA of the CDR3: TGTGCCAGCAGCAAGGAGTTTACACGGGAGCAGTTCTTC.

The chain couples TRBV7-2 to TRBJ2-7; TRBD2 agrees at 7 bases. The CDR3 has 14 residues. J lost 4 bases, V lost 5 bases, and 8 bases had no gene match. Germline-derived CDR1 and CDR2 are SGHTA and FQGNSA. CDR3 DNA: TGTGCCAGCAGCCCCGGGGGGAAGTTTTACGAGCAGTACTTC. This translates into CASSPGGKFYEQYF.